What follows are 27 T cell receptor beta chains derived from one specimen sequenced in a study of blood T cell repertoires in COVID-19. TCRdb's table, derived via immunoSEQ multiplex PCR, lists solely in-frame clones and lacks some. The sample has 150,000 to 200,000 clones, approximately 80% seen once. The sequenced sample consisted of peripheral blood. All receptors come from a man aged 70 or older who had recovered from COVID-19.

This clone showed up just a few times. The chain links TRBV15 to TRBJ1-5; tentative D call: TRBD1 (5 bases). CDR1 LNHNV and CDR2 YYDKDF come from the germline V gene (reference sequence). V was cut by 0 bases and J by 5 bases, with 11 bases left in between. This CDR3 spans 15 amino acids. The CDR3 sequence is CATSRDQAGHQPQHF. The CDR3 nucleotides are TGTGCCACCAGCAGAGATCAGGCAGGGCATCAGCCCCAGCATTTT.

The V and J genes are TRBV10-3 and TRBJ1-5; 7 bases match TRBD1. The V segment lost 0 bases and the J segment 0 bases; nucleotides outside the gene matches: 2. The CDR3 is 16 residues long. Per germline, CDR1 ENHRY and CDR2 SYGVKD. DNA for the CDR3: TGTGCCATCAGTGAGTCGGGACAGATTAGCAATCAGCCCCAGCATTTT. This sequence encodes CAISESGQISNQPQHF.

This clone was recorded a few times. The V gene is TRBV5-8, the J gene TRBJ2-4; 7 nucleotides line up with TRBD1. The CDR3 runs to 13 residues. Per germline, CDR1 SGHTS and CDR2 YDEGEE. V shed 1 base and J 6 bases; nucleotides not matched to a gene: 1. The CDR3 reads CASSLYRGNIQYF. The CDR3 coding sequence is TGTGCCAGCAGCTTGTACAGGGGAAACATTCAGTACTTC.

J is TRBJ2-5 and V is TRBV23-1; 9 bases match TRBD2. Being an ORF, TRBV23-1 has a function that is uncertain. The junction had 13 bases not matched to a gene; V was cut back by 6 bases and J by 5 bases. The CDR3 extends over 16 amino acids. CDR3 coding DNA: TGCGCCAGCAGCCTCGGCGATAGCGGGAGTGAGGAGACCCAGTACTTC. This codes for CASSLGDSGSEETQYF.

The chain uses TRBV11-3 and TRBJ2-3, with D possibly TRBD2 on 6 matching bases. This CDR3 is built from 16 residues. The germline V and J ends were trimmed by 5 bases and 5 bases, with 20 bases remaining between them. CDR1 and CDR2 from the germline V gene are SGHNT and YENEEA. The CDR3 is CASSPGLQDKLDTQYF. The CDR3 nucleotides read TGTGCCAGCAGCCCGGGACTCCAGGATAAGTTAGATACGCAGTATTTT.

V and J are TRBV18 and TRBJ2-5, with TRBD1 identical over 10 bases. The CDR3 has 17 amino acids. In germline, CDR1 is KGHSH, CDR2 LQKENI. Trimming cost V 2 bases and J 5 bases; bases outside gene matches: 11. The CDR3 is CASSPTTGTGAGETQYF. In DNA, the CDR3 is TGTGCCAGCTCACCAACCACCGGGACAGGGGCCGGGGAGACCCAGTACTTC.

V usage is TRBV7-9 and J usage is TRBJ2-5, with 10 bases aligning to TRBD2. The junction had 8 bases not matched to a gene; V was cut back by 1 base and J by 3 bases. Germline loops: CDR1 SEHNR, CDR2 FQNEAQ (reference sequence). CDR3 length: 17 amino acids. This chain's CDR3 is CASSLGASGSGEETQYF. Written as DNA, the CDR3 is TGTGCCAGCAGCTTAGGGGCTAGCGGGAGTGGGGAAGAGACCCAGTACTTC.

V and J are TRBV2 and TRBJ2-4, with D perhaps TRBD1 (6 bases). Deletions cut 3 bases from V and 2 bases from J, with 8 bases between. The CDR3 runs to 14 residues. CDR1 is SNHLY, CDR2 FYNNEI, per germline. In DNA, the CDR3 is TGTGCCAGCAGTGATAGGGGGACCAAAAACATTCAGTACTTC. Encoded protein: CASSDRGTKNIQYF.

The chain carries TRBV27 and TRBJ2-7, with D maybe TRBD2 (5 bases). This CDR3 has 13 amino acids. Trimming removed 5 bases from V and 8 bases from J, with 16 bases in between. The germline V gene has CDR1 MNHEY and CDR2 SMNVEV (reference sequence). For the CDR3, the DNA is TGTGCCAGCAGTCTCGCGGGCTCTTCCAAGCAGTACTTC. Translation gives CASSLAGSSKQYF.

This rearrangement joins TRBV2 to TRBJ2-7; TRBD2 matches at 13 bases. The CDR3 length is 16 residues. V was clipped by 2 bases and J by 5 bases; unmatched bases: 6. Germline V gives CDR1 SNHLY, CDR2 FYNNEI. CDR3 amino acids: CASSELTSGRRDEQYF. CDR3 DNA sequence: TGTGCCAGCAGTGAATTGACTAGCGGGAGGAGAGACGAGCAGTACTTC.

As regards this clone: Other DNA sequences of this sample code for an identical CDR3. The chain combines TRBV10-1 with TRBJ2-2; D gene unclear. Looked up from germline, CDR1 is WNHNN and CDR2 is SYGVQD (reference sequence). V lost 4 bases, J lost 7 bases, and 7 bases lay in between. CDR3 length: 12 residues. The CDR3 loop is CASSVSNGELFF. The CDR3 DNA reads as TGCGCCAGCAGTGTCAGTAACGGGGAGCTGTTTTTT.

This chain connects TRBV19 to TRBJ1-1; the D gene is possibly TRBD1 (5 bases). The CDR3 totals 16 residues. Germline assignment: CDR1 LNHDA and CDR2 SQIVND (reference sequence). V was clipped by 4 bases and J by 2 bases, with 17 bases between them. CDR3 sequence (DNA): TGTGCCAGTAGTACGAGGCTCGGGCAGGGCAACACTGAAGCTTTCTTT. Its protein product is CASSTRLGQGNTEAFF.

The chain links TRBV25-1 to TRBJ1-1; tentative D call: TRBD1 (6 bases). V lost 1 base to trimming and J lost 1 base, with 10 bases between them. CDR3 length: 15 residues. The V gene's germline CDR1 is MGHDK and CDR2 SYGVNS. The CDR3 bases are TGTGCCAGCAGTGAATTCAGGGGCGGGAACACTGAAGCTTTCTTT. It specifies CASSEFRGGNTEAFF.

This chain connects TRBV9 to TRBJ2-5; D might be TRBD1 (5 bases). The CDR3 consists of 15 residues. V shed 5 bases and J shed 1 base, with 15 bases lying between them. From germline, CDR1 is SGDLS and CDR2 YYNGEE. Here the CDR3 reads CASSKGHVSQETQYF. The CDR3 DNA sequence: TGTGCCAGCAGTAAGGGGCACGTGTCCCAAGAGACCCAGTACTTC.

The genes are TRBV7-2 and TRBJ2-7; tentative D call: TRBD2 (6 bases). Germline loops: CDR1 SGHTA, CDR2 FQGNSA. This CDR3 is built from 15 residues. With 1 base removed from V and 3 bases from J, the gap between germline ends came to 13 bases. The CDR3 DNA sequence: TGTGCCAGCAGCTTAGTCGGCGGGAAGGACTACGAGCAGTACTTC. This gives the protein CASSLVGGKDYEQYF.

This chain uses TRBV6-1 with TRBJ1-2, with a possible D match to TRBD1 (6 bases). CDR3 length: 15 amino acids. Germline V lookup: CDR1 MNHNS, CDR2 SASEGT. Deletions cut 1 base from V and 5 bases from J, with 14 bases between. The CDR3 region is CASSEGAGVKYGYTF. CDR3 in DNA: TGTGCCAGCAGTGAAGGGGCAGGGGTGAAATATGGCTACACCTTC.

The V gene is TRBV11-2, the J gene TRBJ2-1; 7 nucleotides line up with TRBD2. The CDR3 is 16 amino acids. Germline assignment: CDR1 SGHAT and CDR2 FQNNGV. With V trimmed by 1 base and J by 0 bases, 3 bases remained unmatched. This chain's CDR3 is CASSLVRGDSYNEQFF. CDR3 DNA sequence: TGTGCCAGCAGCTTAGTTCGGGGGGACTCCTACAATGAGCAGTTCTTC.

There are many counts of this clone. The rearrangement uses TRBV5-1 and TRBJ1-3; 10 bases are a match to TRBD1. The CDR3 sequence is 17 residues long. V was pared by 3 bases and J by 0 bases, with 6 bases of the junction left unmatched. Germline V gives CDR1 SGHRS, CDR2 YFSETQ. The CDR3 sequence is CASSYGQGGSSGNTIYF. CDR3 DNA sequence: TGCGCCAGCAGCTACGGACAGGGGGGATCCTCTGGAAACACCATATATTTT.

The chain has TRBV7-2 and TRBJ1-1, with D possibly matching TRBD1 (6 bases). CDR3 length: 16 residues. Germline CDR1 and CDR2: SGHTA and FQGNSA. V lost 5 bases and J lost 0, with 16 bases in between. CDR3 residues: CASSPPHGQLNTEAFF. CDR3 bases: TGTGCCAGCAGCCCACCTCACGGACAGCTGAACACTGAAGCTTTCTTT.

The rearrangement links TRBV2 to TRBJ2-5, with 13 positions matching TRBD2. The CDR3 is 16 amino acids. From germline, CDR1 is SNHLY and CDR2 FYNNEI. Trimming cost V 8 bases and J 2 bases; bases outside gene matches: 8. CDR3 bases: TGTGCCAGCGGCACTAGCGGGAGGGCCGGACAAGAGACCCAGTACTTC. Translated: CASGTSGRAGQETQYF.

The chain has TRBV6-1 and TRBJ1-2; TRBD1 is a possible D gene (6 bases). This CDR3 has 13 residues. V was clipped by 2 bases and J by 6 bases, with 10 bases between them. Per germline, CDR1 MNHNS and CDR2 SASEGT. The CDR3 nucleotides read TGTGCCAGCAGTGAATACAGGGTGGATGGCTACACCTTC. Protein sequence: CASSEYRVDGYTF.

The chain uses TRBV10-3 and TRBJ1-1; the D is unclear. The germline V gene encodes CDR1 ENHRY and CDR2 SYGVKD. Deletions cut 2 bases from V and 1 base from J, with 14 bases between. The CDR3 covers 16 residues. The CDR3 DNA reads as TGTGCCATCAGTGAGCCATTTGACACACCGAACACTGAAGCTTTCTTT. Translation gives CAISEPFDTPNTEAFF.

V usage is TRBV5-4 and J usage is TRBJ1-1; a weak D match, TRBD1 (5 bases). The V end lost 6 bases, the J end lost 0 bases, and 15 bases lay between the germline ends. Per germline, CDR1 SGHNT and CDR2 YYREEE (reference sequence). There are 15 residues in the CDR3. CDR3 region: CASTLHGGMNTEAFF. CDR3 sequence (DNA): TGTGCCAGCACGCTTCATGGGGGGATGAACACTGAAGCTTTCTTT.

This chain links TRBV3-1 (or the pseudogene TRBV3-2) with TRBJ2-3; TRBD1 matches at 8 bases. This CDR3 contains 13 residues. Germline values: CDR1 LGHDT, CDR2 YNNKEL (reference sequence). Unmatched junction bases numbered 1, after V lost 6 bases and J lost 2 bases. CDR3 protein: CASRGQVTDTQYF. CDR3 nucleotide sequence: TGTGCCAGCAGGGGACAGGTCACAGATACGCAGTATTTT.

The genes are TRBV29-1 and TRBJ1-2; D call uncertain. CDR1 and CDR2 (germline): SQVTM, ANQGSEA. V dropped 3 bases and J dropped 2 bases, with 13 bases sitting between them. The length of the CDR3 is 14 residues. CDR3 protein: CSVDSEPGNYGYTF. The CDR3 DNA reads as TGCAGCGTTGACAGCGAACCCGGGAACTATGGCTACACCTTC.

The rearrangement joins TRBV12-3 or TRBV12-4 to TRBJ1-1; no clear D. The CDR3 is 13 amino acids. Trimming took 1 base from V and 7 from J, leaving 10 bases between them. CDR3 in amino acids: CASSLVGLVEAFF. CDR3 in DNA: TGTGCCAGCAGTTTAGTTGGCCTGGTTGAAGCTTTCTTT.

This clone occurred many times. The chain couples TRBV10-3 to TRBJ1-3, with a tentative D call TRBD1 (5 bases). CDR1 ENHRY and CDR2 SYGVKD come from the germline V gene. The CDR3 extends over 13 amino acids. The V gene lost 6 bases and the J gene lost 1 base, with 7 bases spanning the gap. For the CDR3, the DNA is TGTGCCATCAGGGGGCCTTCTGGAAACACCATATATTTT. Translating gives CAIRGPSGNTIYF.